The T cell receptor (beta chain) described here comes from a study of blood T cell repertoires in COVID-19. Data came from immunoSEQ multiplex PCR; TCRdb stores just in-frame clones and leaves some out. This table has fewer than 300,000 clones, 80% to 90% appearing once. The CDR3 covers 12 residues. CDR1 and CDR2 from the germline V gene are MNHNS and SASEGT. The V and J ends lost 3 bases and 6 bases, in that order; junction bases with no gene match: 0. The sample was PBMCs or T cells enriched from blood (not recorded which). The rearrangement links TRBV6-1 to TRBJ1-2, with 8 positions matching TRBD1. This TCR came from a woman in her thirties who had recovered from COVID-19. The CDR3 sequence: CASSDRGHGYTF. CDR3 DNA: TGTGCCAGCAGTGACAGGGGGCATGGCTACACCTTC.